This entry lists 13 T cell receptor beta chains sequenced from one sample in a study of neoadjuvant nivolumab and ipilimumab in lung cancer. Repertoires were generated with immunoSEQ multiplex PCR, while TCRdb's copy carries only in-frame clones and drops some. The sample carries around 19,000 clones, 80% to 90% recorded once. The sequencing used peripheral blood, collected before neoadjuvant nivolumab, alone or with ipilimumab. These receptors all stem from an adult with non-small cell lung cancer.

The chain is built from TRBV7-8 and TRBJ1-2; D remains ambiguous. Trimming took off 5 bases at V and 0 bases at J, with 13 bases between the two ends. The CDR3 extends over 15 amino acids. CDR1 is SGHVS and CDR2 is FQNEAQ in the germline V gene. The CDR3 spells CASSPGGPANYGYTF. The DNA of the CDR3 is TGTGCCAGCAGCCCAGGAGGGCCAGCTAACTATGGCTACACCTTC. Based on the CDR3 plus reference TRBV7-8 and TRBJ1-2, the full variable domain is GAGVSQSPRYKVAKRGQDVALRCDPISGHVSLFWYQQALGQGPEFLTYFQNEAQLDKSGLPSDRFFAERPEGSVSTLKIQRTQQEDSAVYLCASSPGGPANYGYTFGSGTRLTVV.

The chain employs TRBV5-6 and TRBJ1-2; D gene uncertain. Deletions cut 4 bases from V and 7 bases from J, with 14 bases between. The CDR3 is 13 amino acids. CDR1 is SGHDT, CDR2 YYEEEE, per germline. The CDR3 DNA is TGTGCCAGCAGCAAAGGACGGGATGGTGGCTACACCTTC. This encodes CASSKGRDGGYTF.

CDR3 sequence reads: CASSLEGWPNTGELFF. DNA for the CDR3: TGTGCCAGCAGCTTAGAGGGGTGGCCGAACACCGGGGAGCTGTTTTTT. This sequence joins TRBV11-3 and TRBJ2-2; D unclear. Germline CDR1 SGHNT, CDR2 YENEEA. The CDR3 is 16 residues long. V lost 0 bases and J lost 0, with 8 bases in between.

This clone was seen just once. The chain uses TRBV5-4 and TRBJ2-7, with D perhaps given as TRBD1 or TRBD2 (5 bases each). CDR1 is SGHNT and CDR2 is YYREEE in the germline V gene (reference sequence). The CDR3 extends over 14 amino acids. V was trimmed by 4 bases and J by 4 bases, leaving 15 bases between them. The CDR3 spells CASSPGAEAYEQYF. The CDR3, as DNA: TGTGCCAGCAGCCCCGGGGCAGAGGCTTACGAGCAGTACTTC.

The chain couples TRBV5-1 to TRBJ1-1; D might be TRBD1 (6 bases). V was shortened by 3 bases and J by 5 bases, with 14 bases between the two germline ends. The germline V gene has CDR1 SGHRS and CDR2 YFSETQ. The CDR3 runs 14 residues. CDR3 DNA sequence: TGCGCCAGCAGCTGGGGGGGCGAGGGTACTGAAGCTTTCTTT. Its translation is CASSWGGEGTEAFF. Drawing the rest from reference TRBV5-1 and TRBJ1-1, the complete variable domain is KAGVTQTPRYLIKTRGQQVTLSCSPISGHRSVSWYQQTPGQGLQFLFEYFSETQRNKGNFPGRFSGRQFSNSRSEMNVSTLELGDSALYLCASSWGGEGTEAFFGQGTRLTVV.

The rearrangement links TRBV5-1 to TRBJ2-4; 9 bases line up with TRBD2. Germline-derived CDR1 and CDR2 are SGHRS and YFSETQ. The V gene end was trimmed by 4 bases and the J gene end by 10 bases; junction bases not matched to a gene: 9. The CDR3 sequence is 14 residues long. CDR3 nucleotides: TGCGCCAGCAGCCCCGGGAGCGGGAGGCAAATTCAGTACTTC. Its translation: CASSPGSGRQIQYF. The entire variable domain, with the rest obtained from reference TRBV5-1 and TRBJ2-4, is as follows: KAGVTQTPRYLIKTRGQQVTLSCSPISGHRSVSWYQQTPGQGLQFLFEYFSETQRNKGNFPGRFSGRQFSNSRSEMNVSTLELGDSALYLCASSPGSGRQIQYFGAGTRLSVL.

This chain joins TRBV6-4 and TRBJ2-7, with D tentatively TRBD1 or TRBD2 (5 bases each). The CDR3 contains 14 residues. Trimming shortened V by 6 bases and J by 2 bases, and 14 bases separated the two germline ends. The germline gives CDR1 MRHNA, CDR2 SNTAGT. The CDR3 DNA reads TGTGCCAGCAGGAATCGGGACCGAACCTACGAGCAGTACTTC. This sequence encodes CASRNRDRTYEQYF.

The genes are TRBV5-4 and TRBJ2-2; 7 nucleotides align to TRBD2. Trimming at V came to 3 bases and at J to 0 bases, leaving 5 bases not matched to a gene. Germline-derived CDR1 and CDR2 are SGHNT and YYREEE (reference sequence). This CDR3 is built from 16 residues. DNA for the CDR3: TGTGCCAGCAGCTCCGCTCTAGCGGCGAACACCGGGGAGCTGTTTTTT. Amino acids: CASSSALAANTGELFF.

DNA for the CDR3: TGCGCCAGCGGGCTTGGGCTAGCGGGAGGGGCAGATACGCAGTATTTT. Amino acid sequence: CASGLGLAGGADTQYF. The chain couples TRBV5-1 to TRBJ2-3, with 12 bases identical to TRBD2. J was trimmed by 4 bases and V by 7 bases; bases with no gene match: 10. There are 16 residues in the CDR3. Germline V CDR1 and CDR2: SGHRS, YFSETQ.

This clone was observed a few times. The rearrangement uses TRBV9 and TRBJ2-4, with a weak D call TRBD2 (6 bases). Per germline, CDR1 SGDLS and CDR2 YYNGEE. V lost 4 bases and J lost 4, with 12 bases in between. The CDR3 length is 14 residues. CDR3 nucleotide sequence: TGTGCCAGCAGCCCCGGGACTCCAAAAAACATTCAGTACTTC. It encodes CASSPGTPKNIQYF.

The CDR3 reads CASSAYGTGWPYEQYF. DNA of the CDR3: TGTGCCAGCAGCGCCTACGGGACAGGATGGCCCTACGAGCAGTACTTC. V usage is TRBV11-2 and J usage is TRBJ2-7, with TRBD1 identical over 8 bases. The J segment lost 2 bases and the V segment lost 5 bases, leaving 11 bases of the junction unmatched. Germline CDR1 reads SGHAT; CDR2 reads FQNNGV. The CDR3 totals 16 residues. Full variable domain (missing parts from reference TRBV11-2 and TRBJ2-7): EAGVAQSPRYKIIEKRQSVAFWCNPISGHATLYWYQQILGQGPKLLIQFQNNGVVDDSQLPKDRFSAERLKGVDSTLKIQPAKLEDSAVYLCASSAYGTGWPYEQYFGPGTRLTVT.

The genes are TRBV29-1 and TRBJ2-7, with D possibly TRBD1 on 6 matching bases. The CDR3 totals 13 residues. CDR1 is SQVTM and CDR2 is ANQGSEA in the germline V gene. V was trimmed by 4 bases and J by 2 bases, leaving 12 bases between them. CDR3 protein: CSVVGADTYEQYF. CDR3 in DNA: TGCAGCGTTGTGGGGGCAGATACCTACGAGCAGTACTTC.

The gene calls are TRBV18 and TRBJ2-3; 10 positions match TRBD2. Germline V gives CDR1 KGHSH, CDR2 LQKENI. The trim removed 4 bases at V and 2 bases at J, leaving 6 bases unmatched. The CDR3 loop spans 16 amino acids. The CDR3 is CASSLLAGEPTDTQYF. Written as DNA, the CDR3 is TGTGCCAGCTCACTCCTAGCGGGAGAGCCCACAGATACGCAGTATTTT. The whole variable domain, remainder taken from reference TRBV18 and TRBJ2-3, is NAGVMQNPRHLVRRRGQEARLRCSPMKGHSHVYWYRQLPEEGLKFMVYLQKENIIDESGMPKERFSAEFPKEGPSILRIQQVVRGDSAAYFCASSLLAGEPTDTQYFGPGTRLTVL.